Listed here are 9 T cell receptor beta chains from one sample, sequenced in a study of T cells in Graves' hyperthyroidism and ophthalmopathy. Amplification of TCR beta CDR3 regions was performed using RNA transcripts as template. During a first-round RT-PCR of the TCR CDR3, the HTBI primer set was used. TCRdb re-called the multiplex PCR reads with MiXCR, one entry per CDR3 protein. The sample lists 280,000 or so distinct CDR3 sequences, about 15% seen once, with about 33% in the top ten. The sample was blood. These receptors came from a woman in her forties or fifties with Graves' hyperthyroidism that later progressed to Graves' ophthalmopathy.

Many counts were recorded for this clonotype. This sequence joins TRBV13 and TRBJ1-1; weak D call: TRBD1 (5 bases). This CDR3 has 12 residues. Germline assignment: CDR1 PRHDT and CDR2 FYEKMQ (reference sequence). V shed 2 bases and J shed 8 bases, with 9 bases lying between them. The CDR3 sequence is CASSLRGREAFF. The CDR3 coding sequence is TGTGCCAGCAGCTTACGGGGACGGGAAGCTTTCTTT.

The J gene is TRBJ1-5, the V gene TRBV6-1; D is uncertain. The V end lost 2 bases, the J end lost 0 bases, and 20 bases lay between the germline ends. The CDR3 extends over 19 amino acids. Germline V lookup: CDR1 MNHNS, CDR2 SASEGT. CDR3 coding DNA: TGTGCCAGCAGTGAACGAGGCGGAGGGATTCGGGTTAGCAATCAGCCCCAGCATTTT. The encoded protein is CASSERGGGIRVSNQPQHF.

This clonotype was picked up many times. This chain uses TRBV6-1 with TRBJ2-7; no clear D. Germline assignment: CDR1 MNHNS and CDR2 SASEGT. The CDR3 sequence is 13 residues long. V dropped 4 bases and J dropped 3 bases, with 10 bases sitting between them. The CDR3 sequence is CASSGPRFYEQYF. DNA of the CDR3: TGTGCCAGCAGTGGGCCCCGGTTCTACGAGCAGTACTTC.

The rearrangement uses TRBV14 and TRBJ1-4; 7 nucleotides agree with TRBD1. Germline CDR1 is SGHDN and CDR2 is FVKESK. The J segment lost 8 bases and the V segment lost 7 bases, leaving 7 bases of the junction unmatched. This CDR3 is built from 13 residues. The CDR3 loop reads CASNPGGGEKLFF. In DNA form, the CDR3 reads TGTGCCAGCAACCCAGGGGGAGGCGAAAAACTGTTTTTT.

This chain links TRBV7-9 with TRBJ1-5; 8 bases align to TRBD1. V was pared by 3 bases and J by 10 bases, with 8 bases of the junction left unmatched. The CDR3 length is 14 residues. Germline lookup yields CDR1 SEHNR and CDR2 FQNEAQ (reference sequence). Here the CDR3 DNA reads TGTGCCAGCAGCTTTATCGGGACAGGCTTCCCCCAGCATTTT. Encoded protein: CASSFIGTGFPQHF.

Here the CDR3 reads CASSSGTLQETQYF. As DNA, the CDR3 is TGTGCCAGCAGCTCCGGGACACTTCAAGAGACCCAGTACTTC. The chain is built from TRBV12-3 or TRBV12-4 and TRBJ2-5; tentatively, D is TRBD1 (6 bases). CDR3 length: 14 residues. The V end was cut by 6 bases, the J end by 2 bases, with 13 bases between.

This clonotype has ten or more counts. The genes are TRBV2 and TRBJ2-7; 8 positions match TRBD2. Germline V CDR1 and CDR2: SNHLY, FYNNEI. V shed 7 bases and J 6 bases; nucleotides not matched to a gene: 8. This CDR3 spans 13 amino acids. This CDR3 reads CASTGGRIVEQYF. DNA of the CDR3: TGTGCCAGCACGGGGGGGCGCATTGTCGAGCAGTACTTC.

A single count supports this clonotype. V and J are TRBV7-9 and TRBJ1-2, with a possible D match to TRBD1 (6 bases). The V end was cut by 5 bases, the J end by 6 bases, with 19 bases between. This CDR3 has 15 amino acids. Germline V gene data show CDR1 as SEHNR and CDR2 as FQNEAQ (reference sequence). The CDR3 DNA sequence: TGTGCCAGCAGCCCACGGGGGGCCCGACGTCATGGCTACACCTTC. Protein: CASSPRGARRHGYTF.

This clonotype was seen ten or more times. The chain has TRBV3-1 and TRBJ2-7; D gene ambiguous. The CDR3 totals 15 residues. CDR1 is LGHDT, CDR2 YNNKEL, per germline (reference sequence). Deletions cut 3 bases from V and 3 bases from J, with 15 bases between. The CDR3 nucleotides read TGTGCCAGCAGCCAGGGGTCTAGTACGGACTACGAGCAGTACTTC. Translating gives CASSQGSSTDYEQYF.